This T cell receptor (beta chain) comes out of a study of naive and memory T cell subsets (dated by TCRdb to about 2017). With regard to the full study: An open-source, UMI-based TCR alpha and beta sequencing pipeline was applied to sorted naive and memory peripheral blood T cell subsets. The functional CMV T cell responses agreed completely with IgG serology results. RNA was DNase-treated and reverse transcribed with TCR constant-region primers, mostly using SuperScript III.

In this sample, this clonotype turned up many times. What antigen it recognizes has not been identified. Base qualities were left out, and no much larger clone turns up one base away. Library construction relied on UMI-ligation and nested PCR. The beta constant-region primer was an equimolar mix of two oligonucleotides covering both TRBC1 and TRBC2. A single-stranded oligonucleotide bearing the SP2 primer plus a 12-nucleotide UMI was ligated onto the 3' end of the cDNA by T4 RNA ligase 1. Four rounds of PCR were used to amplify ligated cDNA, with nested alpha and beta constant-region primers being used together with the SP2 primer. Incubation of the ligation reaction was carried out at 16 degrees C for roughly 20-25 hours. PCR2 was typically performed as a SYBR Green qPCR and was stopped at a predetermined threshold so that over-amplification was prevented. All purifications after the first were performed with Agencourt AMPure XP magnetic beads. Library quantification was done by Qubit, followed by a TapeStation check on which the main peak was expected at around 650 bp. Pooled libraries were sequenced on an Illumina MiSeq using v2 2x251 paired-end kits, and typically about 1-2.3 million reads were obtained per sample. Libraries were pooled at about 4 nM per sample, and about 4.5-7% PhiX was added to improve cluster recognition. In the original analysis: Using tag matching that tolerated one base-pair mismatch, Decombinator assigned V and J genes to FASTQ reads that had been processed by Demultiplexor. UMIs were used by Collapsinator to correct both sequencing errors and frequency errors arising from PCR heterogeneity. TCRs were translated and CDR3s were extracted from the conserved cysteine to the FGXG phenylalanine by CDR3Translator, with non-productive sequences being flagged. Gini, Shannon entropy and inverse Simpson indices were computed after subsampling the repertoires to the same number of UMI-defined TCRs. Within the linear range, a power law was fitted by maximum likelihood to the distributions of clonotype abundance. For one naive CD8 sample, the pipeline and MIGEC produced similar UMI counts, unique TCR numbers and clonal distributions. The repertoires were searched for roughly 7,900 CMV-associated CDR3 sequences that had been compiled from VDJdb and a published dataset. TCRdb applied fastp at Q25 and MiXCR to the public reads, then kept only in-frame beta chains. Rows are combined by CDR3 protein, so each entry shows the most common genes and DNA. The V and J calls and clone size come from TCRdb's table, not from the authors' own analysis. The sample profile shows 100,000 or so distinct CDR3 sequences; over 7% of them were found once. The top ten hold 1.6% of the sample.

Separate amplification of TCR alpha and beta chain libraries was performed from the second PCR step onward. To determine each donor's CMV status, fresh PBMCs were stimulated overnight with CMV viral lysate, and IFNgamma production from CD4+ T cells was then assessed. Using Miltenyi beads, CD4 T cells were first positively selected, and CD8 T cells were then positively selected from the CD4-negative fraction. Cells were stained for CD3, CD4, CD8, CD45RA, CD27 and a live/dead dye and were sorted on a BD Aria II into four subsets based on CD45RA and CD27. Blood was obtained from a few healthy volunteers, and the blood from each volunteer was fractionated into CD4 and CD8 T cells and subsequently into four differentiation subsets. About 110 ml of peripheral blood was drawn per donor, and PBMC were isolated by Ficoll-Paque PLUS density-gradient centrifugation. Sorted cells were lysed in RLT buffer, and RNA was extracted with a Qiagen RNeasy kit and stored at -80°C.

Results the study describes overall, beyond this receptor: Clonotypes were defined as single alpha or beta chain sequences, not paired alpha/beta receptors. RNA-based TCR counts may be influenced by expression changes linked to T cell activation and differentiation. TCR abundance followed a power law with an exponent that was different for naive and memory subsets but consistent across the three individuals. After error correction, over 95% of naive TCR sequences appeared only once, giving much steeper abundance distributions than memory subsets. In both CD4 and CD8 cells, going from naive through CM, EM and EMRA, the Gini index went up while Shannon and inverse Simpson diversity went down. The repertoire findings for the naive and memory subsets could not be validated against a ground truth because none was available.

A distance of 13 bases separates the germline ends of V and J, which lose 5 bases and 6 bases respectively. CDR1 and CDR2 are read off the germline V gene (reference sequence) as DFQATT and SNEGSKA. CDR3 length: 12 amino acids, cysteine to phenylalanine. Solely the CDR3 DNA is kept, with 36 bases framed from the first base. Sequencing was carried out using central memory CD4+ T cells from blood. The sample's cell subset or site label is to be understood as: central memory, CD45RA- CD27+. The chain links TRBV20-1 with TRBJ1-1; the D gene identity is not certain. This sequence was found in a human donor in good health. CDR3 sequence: CSAQTRRAEAFF. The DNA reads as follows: TGCAGTGCTCAGACGAGGAGGGCTGAAGCTTTCTTT.